One sample yielded the 13 T cell receptor beta chains listed below, sequenced in a study of T cell repertoires in cytomegalovirus infection. TCRdb independently ran MiXCR on the reads; one entry per CDR3 protein. The profile shows 350,000 to 450,000 distinct CDR3 sequences, approximately 18% of them singletons. The sequenced sample was PBMCs. These receptors all come from a human donor in good health (CMV status not recorded). Some clones in this sample may be carry-over from other donors' samples.

About this clonotype: The germline gene is not matched at one end of the junction; a read error may be the cause. The gene calls are TRBV7-4 and TRBJ1-1; D unclear. From germline, CDR1 is SGHVT and CDR2 SQSDAQ. The CDR3 length is 12 residues. The chain's CDR3 is CASSRERAEAEF. In DNA, the CDR3 is TGTGCCAGCAGCCGCGAAAGGGCAGAAGCGGAATTT.

In its sample, this clonotype was seen a few times. The rearrangement links TRBV6-1 to TRBJ2-1; unclear D gene. With 6 bases removed from V and 8 bases from J, the gap between germline ends came to 14 bases. Germline CDR1 MNHNS, CDR2 SASEGT. This CDR3 has 13 residues. CDR3 amino acids: CASSPQDRHEQFF. The CDR3 DNA follows: TGTGCCAGCAGCCCCCAGGACCGACATGAGCAGTTCTTC.

In its sample, this clonotype was seen a few times. The rearrangement joins TRBV5-6 to TRBJ1-1, with D uncertain. Germline V gene data show CDR1 as SGHDT and CDR2 as YYEEEE. Trimming removed 4 bases at V and 1 base at J, with 11 bases between. This CDR3 has 14 amino acids. The CDR3 nucleotides read TGTGCCAGCAGCGCGTCCCCACCGAACACTGAAGCTTTCTTT. Its translation: CASSASPPNTEAFF.

This clonotype has a count of ten or more. The V call is TRBV7-9, the J call TRBJ2-7; TRBD2 might be the D (5 bases). The V end was cut by 5 bases, the J end by 4 bases, with 21 bases between. The CDR3 consists of 16 residues. Germline CDR1 and CDR2: SEHNR and FQNEAQ (reference sequence). The CDR3 region has the DNA TGTGCCAGCAGCCCCCCCCTTGGTGAGGGAGCGTACGAGCAGTACTTC. Protein sequence: CASSPPLGEGAYEQYF. Combining the CDR3 with reference TRBV7-9 and TRBJ2-7 gives the whole variable domain DTGVSQNPRHKITKRGQNVTFRCDPISEHNRLYWYRQTLGQGPEFLTYFQNEAQLEKSRLLSDRFSAERPKGSFSTLEIQRTEQGDSAMYLCASSPPLGEGAYEQYFGPGTRLTVT.

This clonotype has a handful of counts. The rearrangement uses TRBV29-1 and TRBJ1-2; D gene unclear. The V and J ends lost 5 bases and 0 bases respectively, with 7 bases between them. The CDR3 is 12 residues long. CDR1 is SQVTM and CDR2 is ANQGSEA in the germline V gene. The CDR3 is CSVSGANYGYTF. In nucleotides, the CDR3 is TGCAGCGTTAGCGGAGCTAACTATGGCTACACCTTC.

The chain employs TRBV5-6 and TRBJ1-1, with 10 bases that match TRBD1. The V gene end was trimmed by 3 bases and the J gene end by 3 bases; junction bases not matched to a gene: 5. The CDR3 loop spans 15 amino acids. Germline V CDR1 and CDR2: SGHDT, YYEEEE. The CDR3 region has the DNA TGTGCCAGCAGCTCGGGGACAGGGGTGCACACTGAAGCTTTCTTT. This translates into CASSSGTGVHTEAFF.

The V and J genes are TRBV10-3 and TRBJ2-7; D not certain. Germline CDR1 is ENHRY and CDR2 is SYGVKD. V dropped 2 bases and J dropped 5 bases, with 10 bases sitting between them. The CDR3 loop spans 13 amino acids. The CDR3 DNA sequence: TGTGCCATCAGTGAGGCTAGTAGAGACGAGCAGTACTTC. It is translated as CAISEASRDEQYF.

This chain links TRBV23-1 with TRBJ2-1; tentatively, D is TRBD1 (5 bases). TRBV23-1 is an open reading frame, and its role is uncertain. The CDR3 consists of 16 residues. With 4 bases removed from V and 3 bases from J, the gap between germline ends came to 16 bases. The CDR3 spells CASSPKSGQRYNEQFF. CDR3 in DNA: TGCGCCAGCAGTCCCAAGTCAGGACAACGCTACAATGAGCAGTTCTTC.

This clonotype was found a few times. One junction end disagrees with the germline gene, perhaps due to a read error. This chain connects TRBV20-1 to TRBJ2-7; 7 bases align to TRBD1. CDR1 and CDR2 (germline): DFQATT, SNEGSKA (reference sequence). CDR3 length: 14 residues. In DNA, the CDR3 is TGCAGTGCTCGAGACAGGGTAAGGAACTACGAGCAGTACTTC. Translating gives CSARDRVRNYEQYF.

The rearrangement links TRBV10-3 to TRBJ2-1, with TRBD1 matching over 10 bases. Germline lookup yields CDR1 ENHRY and CDR2 SYGVKD. The CDR3 is made up of 14 amino acids. Trimming cost V 6 bases and J 5 bases; bases outside gene matches: 4. In nucleotides, the CDR3 is TGTGCCATCAGGACAGGGGGCCTGAACAATGAGCAGTTCTTC. Translating it yields CAIRTGGLNNEQFF.

J is TRBJ2-7 and V is TRBV18; 7 bases are shared with TRBD2. Germline CDR1 is KGHSH and CDR2 is LQKENI. This CDR3 has 13 amino acids. The junction had 3 bases not matched to a gene; V was cut back by 2 bases and J by 5 bases. Written as DNA, the CDR3 is TGTGCCAGCTCACCATTGCGGGAGCACGAGCAGTACTTC. It translates to CASSPLREHEQYF.

Ten or more counts support this clonotype. This sequence joins TRBV4-3 and TRBJ1-5, with D perhaps matching TRBD1 (5 bases). This CDR3 contains 17 residues. The germline CDR1 and CDR2 sequences are LGHNA and YSLEER. The germline V and J ends were trimmed by 0 bases and 5 bases, with 17 bases remaining between them. The CDR3 loop reads CASSQESIGGTDQPQHF. The DNA for the CDR3 is TGCGCCAGCAGCCAAGAGTCAATCGGGGGGACGGATCAGCCCCAGCATTTT.

In this sample, this clonotype turned up a few times. The chain is built from TRBV6-2 or TRBV6-3 and TRBJ1-5; D is ambiguous. Per germline, CDR1 MNHEY and CDR2 SVGEGT. The CDR3 runs to 13 residues. V was cut by 2 bases and J by 5 bases, with 7 bases left in between. The CDR3 sequence is CASSYGRDQPQHF. The CDR3 DNA reads TGTGCCAGCAGTTACGGGAGAGATCAGCCCCAGCATTTT.